One TCR beta chain is described in this entry. The target of this receptor is not known. No base qualities exist here, and no much larger clone lies one base off it. Stable Graves' hyperthyroidism was defined as the absence of progression to ophthalmopathy over 18 months of follow-up. Hyperthyroidism patients were newly diagnosed, had a disease duration of under 2 months, and were aged 18 to 65 years. Patients with uncontrolled infections, other autoimmune diseases, pregnancy or lactation were excluded. Diagnoses were established on the basis of clinical symptoms, serum thyroxine and TRAb, thyroid ultrasound, and orbital computed tomography. Ficoll-Paque density gradient centrifugation was used to isolate PBMCs from around 10 ml of fresh peripheral blood. Total RNA was extracted with Trizol reagent, and quality was checked on an Agilent 2100 Bioanalyzer. The TCR beta CDR3 regions were amplified from RNA transcripts. The first round of RT-PCR for the TCR CDR3 was performed with the HTBI primer set and the Qiagen OneStep RT-PCR kit. A second multiplex PCR round built the libraries, followed by size selection and purification. Paired-end sequencing of the libraries was performed with 100 bp reads on an Illumina HiSeq2000. The paper's data handling went like this. SOAPnuke was used to process the raw data, removing reads that contained adapters or uncalled bases, had a mean Phred below 15, or lacked an exact match to the constant primer or identifier. High-quality paired reads were merged with COPE v1.2.5, and unique nucleotide sequences were defined as clonotypes. MiTCR v1.1 was used to align clonotypes to the IMGT TRBV, TRBD and TRBJ reference segments. The analysis was restricted to V-J combinations with a frequency above 0.0001, which together covered 99% to 99.2% of the repertoires. The TCS score was defined as F50 (clonal expansion) divided by E x V (chaos), with BLOSUM62-based TCRdist calculated between CDR3 peptides within each V-J. Welch's t-statistics and random forest reduced roughly 540 V-J features to 13, which were used in a naive Bayes classifier (R e1071). The raw public data were reprocessed by TCRdb itself: fastp quality trimming at Q25, MiXCR clonotype calling, in-frame beta chains only. All rows with the same CDR3 protein become a single entry with the most common DNA and genes. In this record, the V and J calls reflect TCRdb's handling and not the investigators' own analysis. The sample table contains roughly 570,000 distinct CDR3 sequences; only one count was recorded for roughly 14% of them. In total, the top ten clones hold around 6.6% of the sample.

This entry comes from a study of T cells in Graves' hyperthyroidism and ophthalmopathy (dated by TCRdb to between 2018 and 2021). Regarding the study in general: Peripheral blood was collected at initial diagnosis, before any treatment. The paper describes TCR Vbeta CDR3 sequencing of roughly 130 peripheral blood samples, made up of some 40 ophthalmopathy patients, roughly 72 hyperthyroidism patients and 17 progressor patients. A discovery cohort of about a hundred patients, roughly 45 with Graves' ophthalmopathy and approximately 57 with stable Graves' hyperthyroidism, was used to find distinguishing TCR V-J signatures. Prospective prediction of ophthalmopathy was tested in an independent validation cohort of 18 to 20 hyperthyroidism patients and some 17 patients who later progressed to ophthalmopathy. The 75 to 100 discovery patients were divided at random into training and test sets in a 7:3 ratio. In addition, the study compared T-cell repertoires in thyroid tissue and in blood from about six Graves' hyperthyroidism patients. Once sampling was done, hyperthyroidism patients were given methimazole at a starting dose of 30 mg daily, whereas ophthalmopathy patients were given high-dose intravenous methylprednisolone.

Counted from cysteine to phenylalanine, this CDR3 has 14 amino acids. Only the CDR3 part of the read is kept: 42 bases, read in frame from the first base. The germline V gene (reference sequence) sets CDR1 to PRHDT and CDR2 to FYEKMQ. At the junction V is shortened by 1 base and J by 5 bases, with 11 bases in between. Broader findings and caveats from the paper: Most expanded thyroid clonotypes (frequency above 0.001) were also detected in blood, suggesting blood repertoires may reflect thyroid immune responses. A model built on a 13 V-J signature distinguished ophthalmopathy from stable hyperthyroidism, reaching 85% to 90% sensitivity and approximately 81% specificity in cross-validation and 80%/75% in testing. Sample size was not statistically predetermined, and investigators were not blinded to group allocation. In validation, progression to ophthalmopathy was predicted by the model with nearly 71% sensitivity and around 75% specificity, a median of around 6.5 months before onset.

This TCR derives from a woman aged 25 to 39 with Graves' hyperthyroidism. The sequenced material came from blood. The V and J segments used are TRBV13 and TRBJ1-1, with an unclear D gene assignment. The CDR3 corresponds to CASSLADLRTEAFF. The DNA sequence follows: TGTGCCAGCAGCTTAGCGGACCTGAGGACTGAAGCTTTCTTT.